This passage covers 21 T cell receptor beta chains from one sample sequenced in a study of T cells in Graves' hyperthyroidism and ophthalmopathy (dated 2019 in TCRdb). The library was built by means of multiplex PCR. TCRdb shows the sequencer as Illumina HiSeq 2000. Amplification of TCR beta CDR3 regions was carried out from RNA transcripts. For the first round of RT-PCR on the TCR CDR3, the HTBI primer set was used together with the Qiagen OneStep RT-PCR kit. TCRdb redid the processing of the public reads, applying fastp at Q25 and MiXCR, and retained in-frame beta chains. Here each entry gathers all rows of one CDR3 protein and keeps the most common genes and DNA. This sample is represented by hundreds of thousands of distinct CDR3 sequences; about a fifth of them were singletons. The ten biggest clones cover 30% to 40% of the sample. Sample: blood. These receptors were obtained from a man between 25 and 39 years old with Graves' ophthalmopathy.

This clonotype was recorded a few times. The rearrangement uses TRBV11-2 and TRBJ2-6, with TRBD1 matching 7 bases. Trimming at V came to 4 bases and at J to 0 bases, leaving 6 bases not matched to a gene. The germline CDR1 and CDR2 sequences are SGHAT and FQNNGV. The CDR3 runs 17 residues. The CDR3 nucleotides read TGTGCCAGCAGCTCAGGGACAGACTACTCTGGGGCCAACGTCCTGACTTTC. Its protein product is CASSSGTDYSGANVLTF.

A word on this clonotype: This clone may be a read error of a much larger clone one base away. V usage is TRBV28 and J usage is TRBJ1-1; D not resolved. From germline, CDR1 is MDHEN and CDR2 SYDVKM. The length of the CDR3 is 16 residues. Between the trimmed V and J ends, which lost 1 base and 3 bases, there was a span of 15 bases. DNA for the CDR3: TGTGCCAGCAGTTTATACCCCGGGCGGATCGACACTGAAGCTTTCTTT. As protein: CASSLYPGRIDTEAFF.

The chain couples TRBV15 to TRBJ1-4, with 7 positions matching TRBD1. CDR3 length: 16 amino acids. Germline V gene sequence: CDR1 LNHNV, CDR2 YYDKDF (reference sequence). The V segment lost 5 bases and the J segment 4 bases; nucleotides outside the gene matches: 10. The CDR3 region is CATSGGPGTVNEKLFF. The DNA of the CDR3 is TGTGCCACCAGCGGAGGGCCGGGGACAGTTAATGAAAAACTGTTTTTT.

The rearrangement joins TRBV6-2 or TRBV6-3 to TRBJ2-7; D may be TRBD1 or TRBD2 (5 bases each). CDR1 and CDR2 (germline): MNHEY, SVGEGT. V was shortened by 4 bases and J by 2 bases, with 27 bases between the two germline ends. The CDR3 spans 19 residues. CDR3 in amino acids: CASSWSRTSGAQDPYEQYF. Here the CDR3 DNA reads TGTGCCAGCAGTTGGTCCCGCACCTCCGGGGCCCAGGACCCCTACGAGCAGTACTTC.

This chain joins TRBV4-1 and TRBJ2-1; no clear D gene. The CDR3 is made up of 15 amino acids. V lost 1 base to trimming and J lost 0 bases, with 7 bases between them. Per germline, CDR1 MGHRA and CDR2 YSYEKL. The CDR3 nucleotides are TGCGCCAGCAGCCAAGGGCTTAGCTCCTACAATGAGCAGTTCTTC. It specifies CASSQGLSSYNEQFF.

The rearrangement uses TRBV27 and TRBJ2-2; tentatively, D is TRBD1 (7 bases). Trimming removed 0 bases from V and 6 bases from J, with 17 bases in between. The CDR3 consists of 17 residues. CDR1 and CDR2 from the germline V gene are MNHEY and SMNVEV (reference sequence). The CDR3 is CASSLSSQGGVPGELFF. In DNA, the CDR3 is TGTGCCAGCAGTTTATCGTCGCAGGGGGGCGTCCCCGGGGAGCTGTTTTTT.

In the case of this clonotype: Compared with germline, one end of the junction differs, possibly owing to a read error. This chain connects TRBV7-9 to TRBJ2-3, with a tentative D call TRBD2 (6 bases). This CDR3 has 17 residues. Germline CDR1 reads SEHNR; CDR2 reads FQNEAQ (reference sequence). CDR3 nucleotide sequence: TGTGCCAACAGCCCTCCGCCGGGACTCTCAGTGGCAGATACGCAGTATTTT. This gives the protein CANSPPPGLSVADTQYF.

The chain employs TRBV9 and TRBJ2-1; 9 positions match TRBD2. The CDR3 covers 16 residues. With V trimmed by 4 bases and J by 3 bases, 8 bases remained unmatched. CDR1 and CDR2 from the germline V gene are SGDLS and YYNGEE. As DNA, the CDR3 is TGTGCCAGCAGCATTTCGGGCGGGAGGGTCTACAATGAGCAGTTCTTC. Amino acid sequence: CASSISGGRVYNEQFF. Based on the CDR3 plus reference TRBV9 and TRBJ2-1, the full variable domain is DSGVTQTPKHLITATGQRVTLRCSPRSGDLSVYWYQQSLDQGLQFLIQYYNGEERAKGNILERFSAQQFPDLHSELNLSSLELGDSALYFCASSISGGRVYNEQFFGPGTRLTVL.

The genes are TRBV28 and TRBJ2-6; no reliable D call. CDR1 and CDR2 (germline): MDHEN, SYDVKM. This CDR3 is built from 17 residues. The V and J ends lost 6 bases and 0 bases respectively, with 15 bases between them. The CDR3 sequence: CASSRLNSASGANVLTF. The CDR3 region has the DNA TGTGCCAGCAGCCGTCTGAACAGTGCCTCTGGGGCCAACGTCCTGACTTTC.

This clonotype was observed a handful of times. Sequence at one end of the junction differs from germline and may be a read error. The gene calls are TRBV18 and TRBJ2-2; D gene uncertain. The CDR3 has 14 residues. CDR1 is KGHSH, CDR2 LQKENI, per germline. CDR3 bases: TGTACCAGCTCACGCGGACGAGTGGGCGGGGAGCTGTTTTTT. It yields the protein CTSSRGRVGGELFF.

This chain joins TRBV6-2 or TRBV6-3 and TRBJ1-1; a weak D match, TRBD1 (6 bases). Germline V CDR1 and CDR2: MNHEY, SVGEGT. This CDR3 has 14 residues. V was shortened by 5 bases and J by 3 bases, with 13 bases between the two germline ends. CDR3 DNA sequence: TGTGCCAGCAGTGACGACAGGTCCTACACTGAAGCTTTCTTT. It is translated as CASSDDRSYTEAFF.

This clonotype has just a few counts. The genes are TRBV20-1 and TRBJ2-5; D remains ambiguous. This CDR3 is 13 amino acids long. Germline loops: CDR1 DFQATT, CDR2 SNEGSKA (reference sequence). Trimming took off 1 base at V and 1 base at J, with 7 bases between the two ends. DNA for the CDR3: TGCAGTGCTAGAGCAGGCTTCCAAGAGACCCAGTACTTC. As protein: CSARAGFQETQYF.

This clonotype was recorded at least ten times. Written as DNA, the CDR3 is TGCGCCAGCAGCTTGGTGCTAGCGGGAGGACCCCTCGAGCAGTACTTC. Translating gives CASSLVLAGGPLEQYF. V and J are TRBV5-1 and TRBJ2-7; 11 bases agree with TRBD2. Germline V gene sequence: CDR1 SGHRS, CDR2 YFSETQ. V trimming: 0 bases; J trimming: 6 bases; junction bases outside the gene matches: 8. The CDR3 length is 16 residues. The entire variable domain, with the rest obtained from reference TRBV5-1 and TRBJ2-7, is as follows: KAGVTQTPRYLIKTRGQQVTLSCSPISGHRSVSWYQQTPGQGLQFLFEYFSETQRNKGNFPGRFSGRQFSNSRSEMNVSTLELGDSALYLCASSLVLAGGPLEQYFGPGTRLTVT.

CDR3 in amino acids: CASSSGTSFTSYNEQFF. CDR3 nucleotides: TGCGCCAGCAGCTCAGGGACTAGCTTCACTTCCTACAATGAGCAGTTCTTC. The genes are TRBV4-1 and TRBJ2-1; TRBD2 agrees at 9 bases. Germline values: CDR1 MGHRA, CDR2 YSYEKL. Trimming took 5 bases from V and 1 from J; bases not matched to a gene: 9. The CDR3 is made up of 17 amino acids.

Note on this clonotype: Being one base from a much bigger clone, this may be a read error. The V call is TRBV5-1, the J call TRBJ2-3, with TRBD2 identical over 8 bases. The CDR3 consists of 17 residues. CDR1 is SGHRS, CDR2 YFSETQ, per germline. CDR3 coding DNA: TGCGCCAGCAGCCCATCAAGCGGGAGCATAGTCACAGATGCGCAGTATTTT. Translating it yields CASSPSSGSIVTDAQYF.

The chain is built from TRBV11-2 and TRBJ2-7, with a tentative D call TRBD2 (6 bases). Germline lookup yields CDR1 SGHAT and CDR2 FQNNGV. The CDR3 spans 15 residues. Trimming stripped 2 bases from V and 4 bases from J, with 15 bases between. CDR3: CASSLMASGGYEQYF. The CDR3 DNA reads TGTGCCAGCAGCTTAATGGCTAGTGGGGGGTACGAGCAGTACTTC.

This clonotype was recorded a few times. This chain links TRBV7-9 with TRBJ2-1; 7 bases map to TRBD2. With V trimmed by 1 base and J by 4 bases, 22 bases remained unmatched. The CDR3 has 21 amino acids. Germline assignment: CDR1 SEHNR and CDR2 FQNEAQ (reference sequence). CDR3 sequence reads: CASSLEARDHSRDYPYNEQFF. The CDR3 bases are TGTGCCAGCAGCTTAGAGGCACGGGATCACAGCCGGGACTACCCTTACAATGAGCAGTTCTTC.

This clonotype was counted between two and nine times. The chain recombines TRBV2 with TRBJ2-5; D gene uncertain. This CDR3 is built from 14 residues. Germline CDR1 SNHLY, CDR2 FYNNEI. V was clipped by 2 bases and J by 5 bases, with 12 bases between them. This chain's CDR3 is CASSEPPTRETQYF. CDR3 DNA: TGTGCCAGCAGTGAACCCCCCACGAGGGAGACCCAGTACTTC. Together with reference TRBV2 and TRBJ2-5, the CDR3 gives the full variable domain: EPEVTQTPSHQVTQMGQEVILRCVPISNHLYFYWYRQILGQKVEFLVSFYNNEISEKSEIFDDQFSVERPDGSNFTLKIRSTKLEDSAMYFCASSEPPTRETQYFGPGTRLLVL.

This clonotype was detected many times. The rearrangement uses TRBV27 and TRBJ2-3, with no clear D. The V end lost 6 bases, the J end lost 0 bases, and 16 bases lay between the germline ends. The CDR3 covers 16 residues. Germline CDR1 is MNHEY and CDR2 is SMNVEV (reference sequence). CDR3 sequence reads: CASSRIDTPSTDTQYF. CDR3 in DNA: TGTGCCAGCAGCCGTATCGACACTCCGAGCACAGATACGCAGTATTTT.

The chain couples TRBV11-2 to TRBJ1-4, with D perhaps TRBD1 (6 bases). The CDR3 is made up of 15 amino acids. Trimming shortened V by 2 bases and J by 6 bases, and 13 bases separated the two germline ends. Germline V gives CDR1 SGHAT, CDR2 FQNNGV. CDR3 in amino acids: CASSLRGAGDEKLFF. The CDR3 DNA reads TGTGCCAGCAGCTTAAGGGGGGCCGGGGATGAAAAACTGTTTTTT.

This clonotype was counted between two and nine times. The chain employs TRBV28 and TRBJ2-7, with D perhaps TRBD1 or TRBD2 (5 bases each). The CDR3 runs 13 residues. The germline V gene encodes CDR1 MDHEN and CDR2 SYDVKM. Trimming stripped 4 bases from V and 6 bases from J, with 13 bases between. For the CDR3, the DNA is TGTGCCAGCAGTTCAAGTATAGGGACCGAGCAGTACTTC. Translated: CASSSSIGTEQYF.